This T cell receptor (beta chain) is drawn from a study of blood T cell repertoires in COVID-19. Study as a whole: Acute and convalescent COVID-19 specimens originated in the United States, Italy and Spain. Sample material is recorded as cDNA or gDNA derived from T cells, B-cell-depleted T cells, or PBMCs.

V shed 6 bases and J 0 bases; nucleotides not matched to a gene: 17. The CDR3 contains 17 residues. Germline CDR1 is SQVTM and CDR2 is ANQGSEA. The authors' processing: Reference gene primer amplification yielded estimated nucleated cell counts. The repertoire was sequenced with immunoSEQ multiplex PCR; TCRdb's copy has only in-frame clones and lacks some. V, J and clone size are taken as reported in that table, and D and trimming were inferred from the DNA itself. Of about 480,000 clones listed, 85% to 90% were seen once; the top ten hold around 4.4%. The sample consisted of peripheral blood. The source is a woman in her 30s with acute or convalescent COVID-19. This chain joins TRBV29-1 and TRBJ2-7, with 7 bases identical to TRBD1. CDR3 DNA: TGCAGCGTCGTCAACTCTACGGGACAGAAACCCTCCTACGAGCAGTACTTC. The encoded protein is CSVVNSTGQKPSYEQYF.